A single sample is the source of the 25 T cell receptor beta chains below, sequenced in a study of blood T cells in healthy people across ages. Next came a second PCR, run for about 6 to 11 cycles, which used a sample-barcoded 5' primer along with a J-beta primer mix. MiXCR, applied by TCRdb to the 5' RACE reads, yields one record per CDR3 protein. The sample lists roughly 1,000,000 distinct CDR3 sequences; 25% were seen once. The sample also formed part of further work on T cells of mothers and their children.

Input material: blood. The receptor source for this set is a girl between 2 and 10 years old in good health.

This clonotype occurred a few times. The V and J genes are TRBV14 and TRBJ2-1, with 10 bases lining up with TRBD2. After removal of 4 bases from V and 8 bases from J, the junction contained 8 bases not matched to a gene. CDR1 and CDR2 (germline): SGHDN, FVKESK. The CDR3 spans 15 residues. CDR3 residues: CASSPAGGLVYEQFF. The CDR3 DNA sequence: TGTGCCAGCAGCCCAGCGGGGGGGCTTGTGTATGAGCAGTTCTTC.

The CDR3 loop is CASSLLGEVANEKLFF. CDR3 DNA: TGTGCCAGCAGTTTATTAGGGGAGGTAGCTAATGAAAAACTGTTTTTT. This chain uses TRBV28 with TRBJ1-4; a possible D gene is TRBD1 (5 bases). Germline loops: CDR1 MDHEN, CDR2 SYDVKM. V shed 1 base and J shed 3 bases, with 12 bases lying between them. The CDR3 extends over 16 amino acids.

In its sample, this clonotype was seen a few times. V usage is TRBV7-9 and J usage is TRBJ2-1; 8 positions match TRBD2. CDR1 is SEHNR, CDR2 FQNEAQ, per germline (reference sequence). V lost 4 bases to trimming and J lost 8 bases; unmatched junction nucleotides: 16. The CDR3 totals 17 residues. This chain's CDR3 is CASSSAREEAFFYEQFF. In DNA form, the CDR3 reads TGTGCCAGCAGCTCAGCGCGGGAGGAGGCGTTCTTTTATGAGCAGTTCTTC.

The chain recombines TRBV12-3 or TRBV12-4 with TRBJ2-4; 7 nucleotides match TRBD1. V gave up 2 bases and J gave up 6 bases; unmatched junction bases: 4. The length of the CDR3 is 14 residues. CDR3 sequence reads: CASSLTGVGNIQYF. CDR3 in DNA: TGTGCCAGCAGTTTAACAGGGGTTGGAAACATTCAGTACTTC.

The rearrangement uses TRBV4-1 and TRBJ2-7, with 8 bases lining up with TRBD1. The V segment lost 1 base and the J segment 4 bases; nucleotides outside the gene matches: 3. The germline gives CDR1 MGHRA, CDR2 YSYEKL. This CDR3 has 14 amino acids. The CDR3 is CASSQVNRGYEQYF. Written as DNA, the CDR3 is TGCGCCAGCAGCCAAGTCAACAGGGGGTACGAGCAGTACTTC.

In this sample, this clonotype turned up a few times. V usage is TRBV28 and J usage is TRBJ1-4, with D perhaps TRBD1 (6 bases). Trimming removed 3 bases at V and 2 bases at J, with 10 bases between. The CDR3 has 15 amino acids. The germline CDR1 and CDR2 sequences are MDHEN and SYDVKM. DNA for the CDR3: TGTGCCAGCAGTTTTGTTACAGGGACTAATGAAAAACTGTTTTTT. Amino acid sequence: CASSFVTGTNEKLFF.

This clonotype was detected a few times. The chain combines TRBV7-6 with TRBJ1-1; 7 nucleotides agree with TRBD1. The CDR3 is 16 residues long. The V gene's germline CDR1 is SGHVS and CDR2 FNYEAQ. Germline trimming cut 5 bases from V and 1 base from J; bases unmatched to any gene: 10. Here the CDR3 DNA reads TGTGCCAGCAGCCCACCCAGGGGGGATCCGAACACTGAAGCTTTCTTT. This translates into CASSPPRGDPNTEAFF.

This clonotype appeared a few times. The chain joins TRBV29-1 to TRBJ2-1; D is undetermined. Trimming left V 1 base short and J 1 base short, with 14 bases between. The germline V gene has CDR1 SQVTM and CDR2 ANQGSEA. The length of the CDR3 is 16 residues. As DNA, the CDR3 is TGCAGCGTTGAAGTCCTTCGGGTAGATTCCTACAATGAGCAGTTCTTC. Translation: CSVEVLRVDSYNEQFF.

The CDR3 DNA follows: TGCAGTGCTAGAGATCAGAAGCGGGCCCACAATGAGCAGTTCTTC. Translating gives CSARDQKRAHNEQFF. The chain employs TRBV20-1 and TRBJ2-1, with D possibly TRBD2 on 6 matching bases. V shed 0 bases and J shed 5 bases, with 14 bases lying between them. CDR3 length: 15 residues. Germline CDR1 is DFQATT and CDR2 is SNEGSKA (reference sequence).

This clonotype was seen a handful of times. The V and J genes are TRBV28 and TRBJ2-5; 7 bases line up with TRBD1. The DNA end lines up better with TRBJ2-7; the J call may be wrong. CDR1 and CDR2 (germline): MDHEN, SYDVKM. There are 13 residues in the CDR3. The DNA for the CDR3 is TGTGCCAGCAGCCGGGACAGTAACCACGAGCAGTACTTC. It codes for CASSRDSNHEQYF.

V usage is TRBV7-9 and J usage is TRBJ2-7; 7 positions agree with TRBD2. Germline trimming cut 8 bases from V and 1 base from J; bases unmatched to any gene: 11. This CDR3 is 15 amino acids long. The germline V gene has CDR1 SEHNR and CDR2 FQNEAQ (reference sequence). The CDR3 protein is CASEMVRGGSYEQYF. CDR3 nucleotide sequence: TGTGCCAGCGAGATGGTGCGGGGAGGGTCCTACGAGCAGTACTTC.

This chain joins TRBV5-1 and TRBJ1-1; D gene uncertain. Germline V gene sequence: CDR1 SGHRS, CDR2 YFSETQ. Deletions cut 0 bases from V and 0 bases from J, with 15 bases between. This CDR3 region has 17 residues. The CDR3 protein is CASSLDPPETMNTEAFF. DNA of the CDR3: TGCGCCAGCAGCTTGGATCCGCCAGAGACCATGAACACTGAAGCTTTCTTT.

This clonotype has a count of ten or more. V usage is TRBV6-5 and J usage is TRBJ1-2; D is unclear. The V end was cut by 8 bases, the J end by 2 bases, with 15 bases between. CDR1 and CDR2 (germline): MNHEY, SVGAGI. The CDR3 sequence is 14 residues long. The CDR3 loop reads CASSNGPINYGYTF. DNA for the CDR3: TGTGCCAGCTCCAACGGACCTATCAACTATGGCTACACCTTC.

The table lists this clonotype with a few counts. The CDR3 region has the DNA TGTGCCAGTAGTATTGGTACCCAAGAGACCCAGTACTTC. It is translated as CASSIGTQETQYF. The V call is TRBV19, the J call TRBJ2-5, with D hard to call. The germline gives CDR1 LNHDA, CDR2 SQIVND (reference sequence). With 3 bases removed from V and 1 base from J, the gap between germline ends came to 6 bases. This CDR3 spans 13 amino acids.

V gene TRBV6-1 combines with J gene TRBJ2-5, with D possibly TRBD1 on 5 matching bases. Matching the DNA end better, TRBJ2-7 makes the J call doubtful. Germline V gene sequence: CDR1 MNHNS, CDR2 SASEGT. The CDR3 extends over 16 amino acids. In DNA form, the CDR3 reads TGTGCCAGCAGTAGTCGGCAGGGCCCTTCTCCCTACGAGCAGTACTTC. Amino acids: CASSSRQGPSPYEQYF.

This clonotype has more than one count but fewer than ten. This chain joins TRBV28 and TRBJ2-1, with D perhaps matching TRBD1 or TRBD2 (5 bases each). Germline V gene data show CDR1 as MDHEN and CDR2 as SYDVKM. The length of the CDR3 is 15 residues. Trimming cost V 6 bases and J 3 bases, with 15 bases left between them. The chain's CDR3 is CASSPGTYRYNEQFF. In DNA, the CDR3 is TGTGCCAGCAGCCCCGGGACCTATCGCTACAATGAGCAGTTCTTC.

This clonotype was detected only a few times. The chain employs TRBV15 and TRBJ2-3; a weak D match, TRBD1 (6 bases). The CDR3 totals 16 residues. The V gene's germline CDR1 is LNHNV and CDR2 YYDKDF (reference sequence). Trimming stripped 0 bases from V and 1 base from J, with 11 bases between. CDR3 amino acids: CATSRDRAGGTDTQYF. In DNA, the CDR3 is TGTGCCACCAGCAGAGATCGGGCAGGGGGCACAGATACGCAGTATTTT.

This clonotype is a singleton in its sample. This chain links TRBV4-3 with TRBJ1-1; 8 bases align to TRBD1. After removal of 3 bases from V and 0 bases from J, the junction contained 3 bases not matched to a gene. Germline CDR1 and CDR2: LGHNA and YSLEER. The CDR3 totals 15 residues. In DNA, the CDR3 is TGCGCCAGCAGCCAGGACAGGGCCATGAACACTGAAGCTTTCTTT. This gives the protein CASSQDRAMNTEAFF.

This clonotype has a handful of counts. This CDR3 is CASSLTAGLPDTQYF. For the CDR3, the DNA is TGTGCCAGCAGCTTAACTGCGGGATTGCCAGATACGCAGTATTTT. The J gene is TRBJ2-3, the V gene TRBV7-3, with D possibly being TRBD2 (6 bases). The CDR3 is made up of 15 amino acids. Trimming shortened V by 0 bases and J by 4 bases, and 11 bases separated the two germline ends. Per germline, CDR1 SGHTA and CDR2 FQGTGA.

This chain connects TRBV7-3 to TRBJ2-5, with 11 bases fitting TRBD2. The closer fit of TRBJ2-1 to the DNA end suggests the J call may be wrong. The CDR3 consists of 15 residues. Germline-derived CDR1 and CDR2 are SGHTA and FQGTGA. CDR3 loop: CASSSVVAGGNEQFF. CDR3 sequence (DNA): TGTGCCAGCAGCTCCGTGGTAGCGGGAGGGAATGAGCAGTTCTTC.

In DNA, the CDR3 is TGTGCCACCAGTGATTCCAGGGGCTTCAGTGGCTACACCTTC. Translating it yields CATSDSRGFSGYTF. The chain has TRBV24-1 and TRBJ1-2, with D perhaps matching TRBD1 (6 bases). This CDR3 is 14 amino acids long. Germline CDR1 reads KGHDR; CDR2 reads SFDVKD. The V end was cut by 2 bases, the J end by 7 bases, with 13 bases between.

There are a few counts of this clonotype. V is TRBV29-1 and J is TRBJ2-2; tentative D call: TRBD2 (6 bases). This CDR3 comprises 12 residues. The germline V and J ends were trimmed by 7 bases and 6 bases, with 12 bases remaining between them. Germline CDR1 and CDR2: SQVTM and ANQGSEA. For the CDR3, the DNA is TGCAGCGGCGGGATGTTCTCCGGGGAGCTGTTTTTT. Translated: CSGGMFSGELFF.

The table lists this clonotype with a count of one. J is TRBJ1-2 and V is TRBV4-3, with TRBD1 identical over 7 bases. J lost 7 bases, V lost 0 bases, and 8 bases had no gene match. Germline CDR1 and CDR2: LGHNA and YSLEER. The CDR3 is 15 residues long. The CDR3 sequence: CASSQDRTGPLGYTF. The CDR3 coding sequence is TGCGCCAGCAGCCAAGACAGGACAGGACCGCTTGGCTACACCTTC.

This clonotype was picked up a small number of times. The rearrangement uses TRBV6-1 and TRBJ2-3; TRBD2 matches at 8 bases. The CDR3 runs to 16 residues. Germline loops: CDR1 MNHNS, CDR2 SASEGT. Trimming removed 5 bases from V and 5 bases from J; junction bases left unmatched: 12. The CDR3 sequence: CASSQLAEGPRDTQYF. CDR3 nucleotide sequence: TGTGCCAGCAGTCAACTAGCGGAGGGGCCGAGAGATACGCAGTATTTT.

This sequence joins TRBV6-5 and TRBJ2-1; 11 nucleotides agree with TRBD2. Germline trimming cut 5 bases from V and 9 bases from J; bases unmatched to any gene: 9. The CDR3 spans 15 residues. Germline CDR1 MNHEY, CDR2 SVGAGI. The CDR3 loop is CASSRTSGRGVEQFF. For the CDR3, the DNA is TGTGCCAGCAGTCGCACTAGCGGGAGAGGTGTTGAGCAGTTCTTC.